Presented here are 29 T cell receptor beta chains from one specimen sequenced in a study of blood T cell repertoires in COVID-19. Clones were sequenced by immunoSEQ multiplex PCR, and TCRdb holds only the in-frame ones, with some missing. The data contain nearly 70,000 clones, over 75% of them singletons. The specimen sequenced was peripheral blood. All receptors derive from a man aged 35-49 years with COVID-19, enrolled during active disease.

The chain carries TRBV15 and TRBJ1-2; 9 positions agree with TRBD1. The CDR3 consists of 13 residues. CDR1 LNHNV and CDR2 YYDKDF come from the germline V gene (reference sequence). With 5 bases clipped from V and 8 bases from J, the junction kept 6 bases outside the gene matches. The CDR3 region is CATSPRTGDGYTF. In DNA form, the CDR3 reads TGTGCCACCAGCCCAAGGACAGGGGACGGCTACACCTTC.

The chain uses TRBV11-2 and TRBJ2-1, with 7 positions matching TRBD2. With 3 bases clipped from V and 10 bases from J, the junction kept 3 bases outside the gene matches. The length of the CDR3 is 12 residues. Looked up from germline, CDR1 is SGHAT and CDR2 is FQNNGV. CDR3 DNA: TGTGCCAGCAGCTTTAGTAGCGGGGAGCAGTTCTTC. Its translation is CASSFSSGEQFF.

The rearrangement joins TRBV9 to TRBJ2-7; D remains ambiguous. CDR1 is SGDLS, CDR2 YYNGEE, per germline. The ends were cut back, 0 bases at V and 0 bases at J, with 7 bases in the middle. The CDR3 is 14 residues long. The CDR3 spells CASSVDPFSYEQYF. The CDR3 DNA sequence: TGTGCCAGCAGCGTAGATCCGTTCTCCTACGAGCAGTACTTC.

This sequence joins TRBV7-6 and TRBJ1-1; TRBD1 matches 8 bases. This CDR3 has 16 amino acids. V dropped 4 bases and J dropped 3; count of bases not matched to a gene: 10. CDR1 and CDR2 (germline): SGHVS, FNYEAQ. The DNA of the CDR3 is TGTGCCAGCAGCTCATGGCAGGGGGCGGCGGACACTGAAGCTTTCTTT. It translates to CASSSWQGAADTEAFF. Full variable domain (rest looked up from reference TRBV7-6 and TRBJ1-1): GAGVSQSPRYKVTKRGQDVALRCDPISGHVSLYWYRQALGQGPEFLTYFNYEAQQDKSGLPNDRFSAERPEGSISTLTIQRTEQRDSAMYRCASSSWQGAADTEAFFGQGTRLTVV.

CDR3 region: CARTSDRGNEQFF. The CDR3 DNA reads as TGTGCCAGAACCTCGGACAGGGGCAATGAGCAGTTCTTC. This chain connects TRBV7-2 to TRBJ2-1; 9 bases fit TRBD1. V gave up 9 bases and J gave up 6 bases; unmatched junction bases: 6. Germline loops: CDR1 SGHTA, CDR2 FQGNSA. This CDR3 region has 13 residues.

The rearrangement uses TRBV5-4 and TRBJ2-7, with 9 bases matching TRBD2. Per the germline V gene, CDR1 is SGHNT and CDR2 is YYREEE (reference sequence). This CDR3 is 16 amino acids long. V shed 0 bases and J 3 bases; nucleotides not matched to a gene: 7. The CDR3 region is CASSLGGGTSNYEQYF. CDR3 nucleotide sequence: TGTGCCAGCAGCTTGGGCGGCGGGACTAGCAACTACGAGCAGTACTTC.

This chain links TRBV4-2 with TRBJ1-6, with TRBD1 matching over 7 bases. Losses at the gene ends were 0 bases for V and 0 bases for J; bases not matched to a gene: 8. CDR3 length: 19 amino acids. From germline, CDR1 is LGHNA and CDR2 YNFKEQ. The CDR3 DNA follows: TGTGCCAGCAGCCAAGAGACGGACAGGCCAAGCTCCTATAATTCACCCCTCCACTTT. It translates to CASSQETDRPSSYNSPLHF.

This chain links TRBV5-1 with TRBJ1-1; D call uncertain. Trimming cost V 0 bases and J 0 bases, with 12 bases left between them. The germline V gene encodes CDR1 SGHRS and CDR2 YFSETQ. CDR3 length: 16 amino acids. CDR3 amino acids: CASSLAQATMNTEAFF. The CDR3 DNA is TGCGCCAGCAGCTTGGCCCAGGCGACGATGAACACTGAAGCTTTCTTT.

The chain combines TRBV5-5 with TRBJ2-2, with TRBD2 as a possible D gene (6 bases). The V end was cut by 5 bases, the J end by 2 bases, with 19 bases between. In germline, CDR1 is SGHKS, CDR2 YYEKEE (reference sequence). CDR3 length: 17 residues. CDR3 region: CASSLNVEGSNTGELFF. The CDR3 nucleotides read TGTGCCAGCAGTTTAAATGTGGAGGGTAGCAACACCGGGGAGCTGTTTTTT.

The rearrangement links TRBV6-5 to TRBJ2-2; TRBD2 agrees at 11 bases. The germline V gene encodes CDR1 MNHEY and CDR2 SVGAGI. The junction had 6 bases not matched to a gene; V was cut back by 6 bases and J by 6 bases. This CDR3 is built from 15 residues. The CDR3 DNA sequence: TGTGCCAGCAGACGTAGCGGGGGGGCAGCCGGGGAGCTGTTTTTT. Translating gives CASRRSGGAAGELFF.

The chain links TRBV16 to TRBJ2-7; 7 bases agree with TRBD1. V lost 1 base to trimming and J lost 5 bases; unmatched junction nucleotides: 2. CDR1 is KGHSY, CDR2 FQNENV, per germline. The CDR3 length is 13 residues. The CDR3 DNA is TGTGCCAGCAGCCAATTCCAGGGGGACGAGCAGTACTTC. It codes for CASSQFQGDEQYF.

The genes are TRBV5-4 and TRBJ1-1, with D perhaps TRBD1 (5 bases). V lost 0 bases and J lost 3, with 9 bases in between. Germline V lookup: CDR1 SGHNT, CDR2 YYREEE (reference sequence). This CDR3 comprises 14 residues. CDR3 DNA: TGTGCCAGCAGCTTGGCGGGGGTGGACACTGAAGCTTTCTTT. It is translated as CASSLAGVDTEAFF.

The CDR3 coding sequence is TGTGCCAGCAGCTTGTCCCAGGGTGGTTGGGAAAAACTGTTTTTT. Translated: CASSLSQGGWEKLFF. The rearrangement links TRBV5-5 to TRBJ1-4, with D possibly being TRBD1 (5 bases). V lost 1 base, J lost 8 bases, and 15 bases lay in between. From germline, CDR1 is SGHKS and CDR2 YYEKEE (reference sequence). The CDR3 is 15 amino acids.

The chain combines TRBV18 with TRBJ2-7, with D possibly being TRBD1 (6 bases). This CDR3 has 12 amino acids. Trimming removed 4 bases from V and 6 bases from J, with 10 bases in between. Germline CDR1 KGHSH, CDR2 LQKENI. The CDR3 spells CASSQQGSEQYF. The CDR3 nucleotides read TGTGCCAGCTCACAACAGGGTTCCGAGCAGTACTTC. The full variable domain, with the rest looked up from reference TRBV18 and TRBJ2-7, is NAGVMQNPRHLVRRRGQEARLRCSPMKGHSHVYWYRQLPEEGLKFMVYLQKENIIDESGMPKERFSAEFPKEGPSILRIQQVVRGDSAAYFCASSQQGSEQYFGPGTRLTVT.

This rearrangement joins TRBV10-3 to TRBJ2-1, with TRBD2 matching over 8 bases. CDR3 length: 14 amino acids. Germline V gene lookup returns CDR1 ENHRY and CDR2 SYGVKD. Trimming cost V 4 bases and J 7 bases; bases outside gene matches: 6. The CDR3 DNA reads TGTGCCATCAGTGGACGGGGGGGCGAGAATGAGCAGTTCTTC. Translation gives CAISGRGGENEQFF.

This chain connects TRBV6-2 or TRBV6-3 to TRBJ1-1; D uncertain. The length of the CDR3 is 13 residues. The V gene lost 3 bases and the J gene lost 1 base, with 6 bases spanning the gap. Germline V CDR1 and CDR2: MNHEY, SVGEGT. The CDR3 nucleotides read TGTGCCAGCAGTTATAAAGCGAACACTGAAGCTTTCTTT. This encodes CASSYKANTEAFF.

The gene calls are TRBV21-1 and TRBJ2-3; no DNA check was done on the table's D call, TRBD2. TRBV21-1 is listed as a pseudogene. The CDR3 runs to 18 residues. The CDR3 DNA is TGTGCCAGCAGCACTCCGGGACTAGCGGGGGGGGGCACAGATACGCAGTATTTT. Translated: CASSTPGLAGGGTDTQYF.

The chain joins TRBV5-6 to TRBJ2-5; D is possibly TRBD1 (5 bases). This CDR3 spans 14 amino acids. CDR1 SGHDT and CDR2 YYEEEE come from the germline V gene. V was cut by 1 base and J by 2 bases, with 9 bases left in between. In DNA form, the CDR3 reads TGTGCCAGCAGCTTGCGTCAGGGACAAGAGACCCAGTACTTC. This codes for CASSLRQGQETQYF.

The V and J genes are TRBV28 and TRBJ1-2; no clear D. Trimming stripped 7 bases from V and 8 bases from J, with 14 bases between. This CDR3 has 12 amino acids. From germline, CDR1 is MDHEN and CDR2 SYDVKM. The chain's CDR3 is CASTLWGDGYTF. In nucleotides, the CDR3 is TGTGCCAGCACTCTATGGGGAGACGGCTACACCTTC.

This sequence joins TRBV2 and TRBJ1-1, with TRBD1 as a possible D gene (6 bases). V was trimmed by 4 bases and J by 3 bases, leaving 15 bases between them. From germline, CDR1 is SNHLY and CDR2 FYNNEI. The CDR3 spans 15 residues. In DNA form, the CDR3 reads TGTGCCAGCAGTGGAAAAAGGGGGTTTTACACTGAAGCTTTCTTT. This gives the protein CASSGKRGFYTEAFF.

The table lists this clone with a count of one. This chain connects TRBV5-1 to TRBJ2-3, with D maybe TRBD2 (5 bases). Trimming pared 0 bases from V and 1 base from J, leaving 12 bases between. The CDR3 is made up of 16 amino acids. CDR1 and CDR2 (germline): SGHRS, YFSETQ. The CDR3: CASSLVSGTGTDTQYF. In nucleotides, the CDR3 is TGCGCCAGCAGCTTGGTATCGGGAACTGGCACAGATACGCAGTATTTT.

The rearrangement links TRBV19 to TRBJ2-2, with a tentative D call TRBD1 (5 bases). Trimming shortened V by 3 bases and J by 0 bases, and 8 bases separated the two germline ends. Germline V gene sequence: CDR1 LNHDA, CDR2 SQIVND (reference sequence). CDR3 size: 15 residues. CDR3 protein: CASSIATANTGELFF. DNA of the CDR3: TGTGCCAGTAGTATCGCGACAGCGAACACCGGGGAGCTGTTTTTT.

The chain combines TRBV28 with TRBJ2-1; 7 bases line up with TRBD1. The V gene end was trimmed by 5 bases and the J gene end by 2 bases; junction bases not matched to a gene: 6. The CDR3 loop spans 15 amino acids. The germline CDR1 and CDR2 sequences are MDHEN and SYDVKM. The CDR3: CASSADRATYNEQFF. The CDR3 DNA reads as TGTGCCAGCAGTGCCGACAGGGCCACCTACAATGAGCAGTTCTTC.

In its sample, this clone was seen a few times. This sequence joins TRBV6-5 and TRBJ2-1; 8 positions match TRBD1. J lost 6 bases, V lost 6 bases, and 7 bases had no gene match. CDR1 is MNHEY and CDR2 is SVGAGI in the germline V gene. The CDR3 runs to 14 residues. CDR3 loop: CASRTGTGLNEQFF. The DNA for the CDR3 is TGTGCCAGCAGGACCGGGACAGGTCTCAATGAGCAGTTCTTC.

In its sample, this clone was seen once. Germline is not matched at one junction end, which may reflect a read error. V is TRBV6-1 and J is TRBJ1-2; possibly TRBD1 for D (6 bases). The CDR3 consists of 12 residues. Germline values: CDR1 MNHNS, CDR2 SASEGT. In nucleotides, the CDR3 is TGTGCCAGCAGTGATCAGGGGCTGGGGCCCCTATTC. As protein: CASSDQGLGPLF.

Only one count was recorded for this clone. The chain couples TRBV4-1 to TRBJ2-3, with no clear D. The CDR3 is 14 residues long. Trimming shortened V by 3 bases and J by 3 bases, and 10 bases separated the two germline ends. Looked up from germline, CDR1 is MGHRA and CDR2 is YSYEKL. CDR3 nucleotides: TGCGCCAGCAGCCAGCCCCGAGGAACAGATACGCAGTATTTT. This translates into CASSQPRGTDTQYF.

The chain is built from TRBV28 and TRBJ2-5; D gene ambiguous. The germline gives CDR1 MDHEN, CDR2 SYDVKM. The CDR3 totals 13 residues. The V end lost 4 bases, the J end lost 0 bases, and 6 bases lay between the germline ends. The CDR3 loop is CASSWPNQETQYF. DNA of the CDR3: TGTGCCAGCAGTTGGCCAAACCAAGAGACCCAGTACTTC.

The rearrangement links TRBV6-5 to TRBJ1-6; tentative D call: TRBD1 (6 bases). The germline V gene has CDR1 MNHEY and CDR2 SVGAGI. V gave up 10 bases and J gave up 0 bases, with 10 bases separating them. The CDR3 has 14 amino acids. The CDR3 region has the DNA TGTGCCACCGACAGGAGCTCCTATAATTCACCCCTCCACTTT. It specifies CATDRSSYNSPLHF.

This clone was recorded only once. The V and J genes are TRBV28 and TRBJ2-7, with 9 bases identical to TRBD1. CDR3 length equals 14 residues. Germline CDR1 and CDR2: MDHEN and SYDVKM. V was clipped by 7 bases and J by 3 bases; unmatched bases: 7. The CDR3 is CASTAGQGFYEQYF. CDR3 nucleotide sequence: TGTGCCAGCACCGCGGGACAGGGCTTCTACGAGCAGTACTTC.